This T cell receptor (beta chain) is from a study of brain T cells in children with intractable seizures. Study outcomes and limitations: Among the top 50 brain clones were public and private clonotypes.

TCRdb's copy holds only in-frame clones and misses some; the assay was immunoSEQ multiplex PCR. The table shows over 7,000 clones, with more than 55% occurring only once. To note about this clone: Its specificity is not known.

Surgery cases with the highest brain T cell transcript signatures were chosen for sequencing. Pre-surgery treatment included at least one anti-epileptic drug. The CDR3 is 18 residues long. Unmatched junction bases numbered 17, after V lost 5 bases and J lost 6 bases. In germline, CDR1 is LNHDA, CDR2 SQIVND (reference sequence). The chain links TRBV19 to TRBJ1-4, with 8 bases matching TRBD1. The sample here was resected brain tissue, taken at surgery. This clonotype was sampled from a girl between 2 and 10 years old with tuberous sclerosis and intractable seizures. DNA of the CDR3: TGTGCCAGTAGTCCACGAATTCTTGGGACAGGAGGGGATGAAAAACTGTTTTTT. Protein: CASSPRILGTGGDEKLFF.